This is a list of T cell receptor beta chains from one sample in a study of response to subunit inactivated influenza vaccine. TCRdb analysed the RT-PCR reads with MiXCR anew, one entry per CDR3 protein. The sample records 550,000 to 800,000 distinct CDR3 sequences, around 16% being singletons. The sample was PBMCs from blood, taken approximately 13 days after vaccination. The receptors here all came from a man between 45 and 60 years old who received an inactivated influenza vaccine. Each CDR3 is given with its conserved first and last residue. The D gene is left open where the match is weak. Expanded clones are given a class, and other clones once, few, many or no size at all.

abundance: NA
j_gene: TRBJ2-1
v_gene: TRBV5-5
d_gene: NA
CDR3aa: CASSFRGAQSYNEQFF
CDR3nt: TGTGCCAGCAGCTTTAGAGGGGCCCAATCCTACAATGAGCAGTTCTTC

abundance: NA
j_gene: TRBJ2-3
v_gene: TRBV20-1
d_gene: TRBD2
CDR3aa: CSATHSGRRDTQYF
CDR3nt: TGCAGTGCTACCCACAGCGGGAGAAGGGATACGCAGTATTTT

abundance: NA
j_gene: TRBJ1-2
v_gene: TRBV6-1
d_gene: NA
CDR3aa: CASSATRQGGYTF
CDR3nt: TGTGCCAGCAGCGCTACGCGCCAGGGGGGCTACACCTTC

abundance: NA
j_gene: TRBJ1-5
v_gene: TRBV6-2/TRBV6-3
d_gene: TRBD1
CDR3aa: CASSYGTRGQGRQPQHF
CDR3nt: TGTGCCAGCAGTTATGGGACGCGGGGACAGGGCCGTCAGCCCCAGCATTTT

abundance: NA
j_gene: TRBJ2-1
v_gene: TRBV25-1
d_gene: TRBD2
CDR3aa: CASSDSGIMGNEQFF
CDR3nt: TGTGCCAGCAGTGATAGCGGGATAATGGGCAATGAGCAGTTCTTC

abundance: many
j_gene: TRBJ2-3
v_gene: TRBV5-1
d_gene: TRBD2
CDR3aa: CASSLAGGRTDTQYF
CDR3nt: TGTGCCAGCAGCTTGGCGGGGGGGCGCACAGATACGCAGTATTTT

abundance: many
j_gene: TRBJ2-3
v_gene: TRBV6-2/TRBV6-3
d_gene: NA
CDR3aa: CASSSSHRDTQYF
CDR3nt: TGTGCCAGCTCATCTAGCCACAGAGATACGCAGTATTTT

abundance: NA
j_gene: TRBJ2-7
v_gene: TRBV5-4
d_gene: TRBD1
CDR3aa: CASSLDRGPKYEQYF
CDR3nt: TGTGCCAGCAGCTTGGATAGGGGGCCAAAGTACGAGCAGTACTTC

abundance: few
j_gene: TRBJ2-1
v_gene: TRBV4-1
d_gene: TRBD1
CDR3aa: CASSQGPGQGVDEQFF
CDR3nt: TGCGCCAGCAGCCAGGGTCCGGGACAGGGAGTGGATGAGCAGTTCTTC

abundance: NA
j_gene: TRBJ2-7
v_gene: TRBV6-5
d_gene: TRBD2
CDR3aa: CASSYSRRLAGGSEQYF
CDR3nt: TGTGCCAGCAGTTACTCTCGTCGACTAGCGGGAGGCTCCGAGCAGTACTTC

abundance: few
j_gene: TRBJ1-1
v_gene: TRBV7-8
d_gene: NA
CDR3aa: CASSSLVSNTEAFF
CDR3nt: TGTGCCAGCAGCTCCCTTGTATCGAACACTGAAGCTTTCTTT

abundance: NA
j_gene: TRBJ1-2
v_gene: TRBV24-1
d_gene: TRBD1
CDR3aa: CATRYPGQGYGYTF
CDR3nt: TGTGCCACCAGATATCCGGGACAGGGCTATGGCTACACCTTC

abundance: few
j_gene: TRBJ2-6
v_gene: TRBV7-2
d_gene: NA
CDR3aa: CASSLGLGAGANVLTF
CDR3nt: TGTGCCAGCAGCTTAGGGCTAGGGGCCGGGGCCAACGTCCTGACTTTC

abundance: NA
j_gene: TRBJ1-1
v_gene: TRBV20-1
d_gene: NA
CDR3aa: CSSVPGQMNTEAFF
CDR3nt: TGCAGCAGCGTCCCGGGACAAATGAACACTGAAGCTTTCTTT

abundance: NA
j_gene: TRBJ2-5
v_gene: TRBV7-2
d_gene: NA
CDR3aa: CASSLHPGETQYF
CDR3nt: TGTGCCAGCAGCTTACACCCGGGAGAGACCCAGTACTTC

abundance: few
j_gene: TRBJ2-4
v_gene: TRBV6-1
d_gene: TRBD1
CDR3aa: CASSPWDRNYLEAKNIQYF
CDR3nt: TGTGCCAGCAGTCCGTGGGACAGGAATTACCTAGAAGCCAAAAACATTCAGTACTTC

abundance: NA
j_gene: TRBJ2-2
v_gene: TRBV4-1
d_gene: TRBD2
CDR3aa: CASSQLTSGGSNTGELFF
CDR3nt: TGCGCCAGCAGCCAGCTGACTAGCGGGGGATCGAACACCGGGGAGCTGTTTTTT

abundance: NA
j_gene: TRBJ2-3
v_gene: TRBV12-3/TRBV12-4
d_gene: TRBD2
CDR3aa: CASSRRLAGGPVDTQYF
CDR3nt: TGTGCCAGCAGTAGGCGACTAGCGGGGGGGCCAGTGGATACGCAGTATTTT

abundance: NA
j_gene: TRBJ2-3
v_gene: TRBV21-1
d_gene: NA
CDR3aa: CASSKPPGAAKRTDTQYF
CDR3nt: TGTGCCAGCAGCAAACCCCCCGGGGCAGCGAAACGCACAGATACGCAGTATTTT

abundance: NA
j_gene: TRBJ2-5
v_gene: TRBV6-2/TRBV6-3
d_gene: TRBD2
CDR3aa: CASSPEESTSIETQYF
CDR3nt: TGTGCCAGCAGTCCCGAAGAGTCGACTAGCATAGAGACCCAGTACTTC

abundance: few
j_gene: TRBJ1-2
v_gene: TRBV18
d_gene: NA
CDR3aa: CASSPAMRVYGYTF
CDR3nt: TGTGCCAGCTCACCGGCCATGCGGGTCTATGGCTACACCTTC

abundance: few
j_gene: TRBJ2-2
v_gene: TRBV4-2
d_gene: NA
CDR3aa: CASSQLQTTNTGELFF
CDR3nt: TGTGCCAGCAGCCAATTACAGACGACGAACACCGGGGAGCTGTTTTTT

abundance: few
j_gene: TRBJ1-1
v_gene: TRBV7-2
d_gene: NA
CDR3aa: CASSLAGVGTEAFF
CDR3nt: TGTGCCAGCAGCTTAGCCGGGGTGGGCACTGAAGCTTTCTTT

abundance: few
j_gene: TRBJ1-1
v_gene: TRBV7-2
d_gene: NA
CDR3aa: CASSPQGIEAFF
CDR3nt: TGTGCCAGCAGCCCTCAGGGGATTGAAGCTTTCTTT

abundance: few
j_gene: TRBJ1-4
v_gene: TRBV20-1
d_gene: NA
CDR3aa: CSARGQGKAGNEKLFF
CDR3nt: TGCAGTGCTAGAGGGCAGGGGAAGGCGGGCAATGAAAAACTGTTTTTT

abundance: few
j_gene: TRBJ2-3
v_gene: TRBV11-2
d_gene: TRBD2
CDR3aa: CASSLDLAGGRRDTQYF
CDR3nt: TGTGCCAGCAGCTTAGACCTAGCGGGAGGAAGAAGGGATACGCAGTATTTT

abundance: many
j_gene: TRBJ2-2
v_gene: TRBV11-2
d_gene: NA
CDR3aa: CASSLGLGNQNTGELFF
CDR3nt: TGTGCCAGCAGCTTAGGGTTGGGCAACCAGAACACCGGGGAGCTGTTTTTT

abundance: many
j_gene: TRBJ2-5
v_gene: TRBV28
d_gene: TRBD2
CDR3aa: CASSFLLAGRGETQYF
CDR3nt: TGTGCCAGCAGTTTCTTGCTAGCGGGTAGGGGAGAGACCCAGTACTTC

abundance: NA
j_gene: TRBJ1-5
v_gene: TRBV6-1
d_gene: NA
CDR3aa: CASSEKDTPGQPQHF
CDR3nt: TGTGCCAGCAGTGAGAAGGACACCCCCGGCCAGCCCCAGCATTTT